The clone carrying this TCR beta chain has at least ten counts. This may arise from a read error, as a much more abundant clone is one base away. This entry comes from a study of T cells in Graves' hyperthyroidism and ophthalmopathy. CDR1 and CDR2 (germline): SNHLY, FYNNEI. Trimming took 0 bases from V and 8 from J, leaving 11 bases between them. The CDR3 is 14 amino acids. Amplification targeted TCR beta CDR3 regions from RNA transcripts. The TCR CDR3 was amplified in a first-round RT-PCR using the HTBI primer set. TCRdb reprocessed the multiplex PCR reads with MiXCR, giving one entry per CDR3 protein. The data contain around 99,000 distinct CDR3 sequences, about 17% of them singletons. Fresh peripheral blood, more than 8 ml of it, supplied the PBMCs.

The sample consisted of blood. The rearrangement uses TRBV2 and TRBJ2-1; tentative D call: TRBD2 (5 bases). The sequence came from a woman aged 45-65 years with Graves' hyperthyroidism. As DNA, the CDR3 is TGTGCCAGCAGTGAAGCCACTACGCGGGATGAGCAGTTCTTC. Protein: CASSEATTRDEQFF. Full variable domain (missing parts from reference TRBV2 and TRBJ2-1): EPEVTQTPSHQVTQMGQEVILRCVPISNHLYFYWYRQILGQKVEFLVSFYNNEISEKSEIFDDQFSVERPDGSNFTLKIRSTKLEDSAMYFCASSEATTRDEQFFGPGTRLTVL.